Listed here are 10 T cell receptor beta chains from one sample, sequenced in a study of TIL therapy for anti-PD-1-resistant metastatic lung cancer. The sample's time point: pre-treatment sample, taken before nivolumab and TIL therapy. Tumor tissue came from excised metastases, mostly pleural nodules or supraclavicular lymph nodes. Sequencing used immunoSEQ v3. Measured with immunoSEQ multiplex PCR; TCRdb has only the in-frame clones, and not every one. The sample yields just over 25,000 clones, 55% to 75% seen once. The material sequenced was tumor tissue, taken at baseline. The source is a person aged 25 to 85 with non-small cell lung cancer.

This chain joins TRBV12-5 and TRBJ1-2, with D perhaps TRBD1 (5 bases). The germline V gene encodes CDR1 LGHNT and CDR2 FRNRAP. Trimming left V 2 bases short and J 4 bases short, with 17 bases between. The CDR3 consists of 16 residues. CDR3 residues: CASGLPATDLLYGYTF. The CDR3, as DNA: TGTGCTAGTGGTTTGCCTGCGACAGACCTTCTCTATGGCTACACCTTC.

This clone was seen only a few times. The V gene is TRBV11-3, the J gene TRBJ2-5; 8 bases are shared with TRBD2. CDR1 is SGHNT, CDR2 YENEEA, per germline. V shed 2 bases, J shed 2 bases, and the junction held 4 bases outside the gene matches. This CDR3 contains 15 residues. The CDR3 sequence: CASSLSGGRQETQYF. The CDR3 DNA reads as TGTGCCAGCAGCTTAAGCGGGGGTCGGCAAGAGACCCAGTACTTC.

The chain combines TRBV29-1 with TRBJ2-7; 7 nucleotides agree with TRBD2. Germline V gene sequence: CDR1 SQVTM, CDR2 ANQGSEA. V shed 4 bases, J shed 5 bases, and the junction held 5 bases outside the gene matches. The CDR3 sequence is 12 residues long. The CDR3 sequence: CSVGGGFDEQYF. CDR3 bases: TGCAGCGTTGGGGGGGGATTTGACGAGCAGTACTTC.

The rearrangement uses TRBV10-3 and TRBJ2-3; TRBD2 matches 7 bases. The CDR3 runs 15 residues. V dropped 3 bases and J dropped 2; count of bases not matched to a gene: 5. CDR1 is ENHRY, CDR2 SYGVKD, per germline. The CDR3 sequence is CAISEDGGDTDTQYF. The DNA for the CDR3 is TGTGCCATCAGTGAAGATGGGGGGGACACAGATACGCAGTATTTT.

The chain couples TRBV7-9 to TRBJ2-7; D not certain. CDR3 length: 15 amino acids. V was clipped by 1 base and J by 0 bases, with 10 bases between them. CDR1 and CDR2 (germline): SEHNR, FQNEAQ (reference sequence). The CDR3: CASSLVSIFSYEQYF. DNA for the CDR3: TGTGCCAGCAGCTTAGTGTCCATTTTCTCCTACGAGCAGTACTTC.

The V gene is TRBV4-1, the J gene TRBJ2-5; 15 nucleotides line up with TRBD2. CDR3 size: 18 residues. Unmatched junction bases numbered 4, after V lost 1 base and J lost 1 base. Germline V gives CDR1 MGHRA, CDR2 YSYEKL. CDR3 amino acids: CASSQGTSGGAGQETQYF. DNA for the CDR3: TGCGCCAGCAGCCAAGGGACTAGCGGGGGGGCAGGCCAAGAGACCCAGTACTTC.

The J gene is TRBJ1-3, the V gene TRBV7-2; no clear D. V was trimmed by 5 bases and J by 4 bases, leaving 15 bases between them. CDR3 size: 15 residues. Germline lookup yields CDR1 SGHTA and CDR2 FQGNSA. The CDR3 DNA follows: TGTGCCAGCAGCGCGCAGTGGTCCGCCGGAAACACCATATATTTT. Its translation is CASSAQWSAGNTIYF.

This clone appeared once. J is TRBJ1-5 and V is TRBV29-1; the D is unclear. Germline-derived CDR1 and CDR2 are SQVTM and ANQGSEA. V gave up 6 bases and J gave up 7 bases, with 16 bases separating them. The CDR3 runs 13 residues. The CDR3 DNA reads TGCAGCGTCCCCCGGACTCTCAGGCAGCCCCAGCATTTT. Translating gives CSVPRTLRQPQHF.

The V and J genes are TRBV4-1 and TRBJ1-1; unclear D gene. Germline CDR1 is MGHRA and CDR2 is YSYEKL. The CDR3 has 17 residues. Trimming shortened V by 4 bases and J by 6 bases, and 24 bases separated the two germline ends. CDR3 nucleotides: TGCGCCAGCAGCCTACGAATAACGGTCGACCAAATCTCTGAAGCTTTCTTT. Protein: CASSLRITVDQISEAFF.

The chain combines TRBV5-1 with TRBJ2-5, with D maybe TRBD1 (6 bases). Trimming took off 5 bases at V and 3 bases at J, with 14 bases between the two ends. The CDR3 is made up of 14 amino acids. Germline assignment: CDR1 SGHRS and CDR2 YFSETQ. Here the CDR3 DNA reads TGCGCCAGCAGTCGCAGGGGCAGCGAAGAGACCCAGTACTTC. Protein product: CASSRRGSEETQYF.